This T cell receptor beta chain was sequenced in a study of shared clonotypes between healthy human individuals. V gave up 5 bases and J gave up 5 bases; unmatched junction bases: 8. This CDR3 spans 17 amino acids. Per germline, CDR1 SNHLY and CDR2 FYNNEI. Terminally differentiated effector memory CD45RA+ cells were excluded from the naive CD8 cells, which were CD45RO-negative and positively selected for CCR7. TCRdb keeps only in-frame clones here, not all; method: immunoSEQ multiplex PCR. The sample records around 2.1 million clones, just over 90% being singletons. This clonotype originated in a man aged 18 to 29 in good health. Some clones in this sample may be carry-over from other donors' samples. V is TRBV2 and J is TRBJ2-2; TRBD2 matches at 13 bases. The sequencing sample was made of naive CD8+ T cells from PBMCs. CDR3 sequence: CASSRTSGSLRTGELFF. Here the CDR3 DNA reads TGTGCCAGCAGTCGGACTAGCGGGAGTTTAAGAACCGGGGAGCTGTTTTTT.